The T cell receptor (beta chain) described here comes from a study of OX40 agonist ivuxolimab in advanced cancers. With baseline, cycle 4 day 1, and cycle 7 day 1 as timepoints, blood was sampled. This table comes from immunoSEQ multiplex PCR, and its TCRdb copy is limited to in-frame clones, with some not included. The sample holds some 80,000 clones; about 83% are singletons and the top ten take 20% to 25%. This clone has more than one count but fewer than ten. This specimen consisted of CD4+ or CD8+ T cells sorted from blood, obtained in a trial of the OX40 agonist ivuxolimab. This TCR was recovered from an adult with an advanced solid tumor such as melanoma, head and neck, liver or kidney cancer.

The CDR3 here is CASSQSGDSANYGYTF. CDR3 nucleotide sequence: TGTGCCAGCTCACAATCCGGGGACAGCGCTAACTATGGCTACACCTTC. The chain joins TRBV18 to TRBJ1-2; 7 positions agree with TRBD1. Losses at the gene ends were 4 bases for V and 0 bases for J; bases not matched to a gene: 8. Looked up from germline, CDR1 is KGHSH and CDR2 is LQKENI. The CDR3 consists of 16 residues. Supplemented by reference TRBV18 and TRBJ1-2, the full variable domain reads NAGVMQNPRHLVRRRGQEARLRCSPMKGHSHVYWYRQLPEEGLKFMVYLQKENIIDESGMPKERFSAEFPKEGPSILRIQQVVRGDSAAYFCASSQSGDSANYGYTFGSGTRLTVV.